This T cell receptor beta chain emerged from a study of T-cell reconstitution after alpha-beta-depleted transplantation in children. The CDR3 has 14 residues. The germline V gene encodes CDR1 MDHEN and CDR2 SYDVKM. Trimming cost V 6 bases and J 2 bases, with 12 bases left between them. Preparation of the TCRbeta library involved a method that used unique molecular identifiers. TCRdb reanalysed the PCR reads using MiXCR and keeps one entry per CDR3 protein. This table has hundreds of thousands of distinct CDR3 sequences, about 11% appearing once. Study-wide points: Surviving recipient T cells and thymic progenitors produced the high day-60 TCRbeta diversity seen in some patients. Approximately two months post-transplant, alpha-beta T cells reportedly originated from several hundred expanded graft clones. One year after transplant, T-cell counts and diversity came mostly from newly produced T cells.

This clonotype was observed a handful of times. The antigen is not known. The chain recombines TRBV28 with TRBJ2-3; the D is unclear. The specimen comprised PBMCs, sampled before TCRalphabeta/CD19-depleted stem cell transplant. The origin of this receptor is a child aged 2-15 years with inherited bone marrow failure, due to receive a stem cell transplant. CDR3 loop: CASSLIGNTDTQYF. CDR3 DNA: TGTGCCAGCAGCCTTATTGGAAACACAGATACGCAGTATTTT.